A single sample gave rise to the 24 T cell receptor beta chains below, sequenced in a study of OX40 agonist ivuxolimab in advanced cancers. TCRdb's copy holds only in-frame clones and misses some; the assay was immunoSEQ multiplex PCR. The data contain 55,000 to 70,000 clones, more than 75% of them singletons. The starting material was CD4+ or CD8+ T cells sorted from blood, obtained in a trial of the OX40 agonist ivuxolimab. These receptors all come from an adult with an advanced solid tumor such as melanoma, head and neck, liver or kidney cancer.

This clone was counted once. The V call is TRBV15, the J call TRBJ2-1; a weak D match, TRBD1 (6 bases). The CDR3 runs 15 residues. V dropped 1 base and J dropped 6 bases, with 13 bases sitting between them. The germline CDR1 and CDR2 sequences are LNHNV and YYDKDF (reference sequence). The chain's CDR3 is CATSRVVNRANEQFF. Written as DNA, the CDR3 is TGTGCCACCAGCAGAGTCGTAAACAGGGCCAATGAGCAGTTCTTC. The whole variable domain, filled in from reference TRBV15 and TRBJ2-1, reads DAMVIQNPRYQVTQFGKPVTLSCSQTLNHNVMYWYQQKSSQAPKLLFHYYDKDFNNEADTPDNFQSRRPNTSFCFLDIRSPGLGDTAMYLCATSRVVNRANEQFFGPGTRLTVL.

This clone was seen a handful of times. The chain recombines TRBV7-9 with TRBJ1-4; 7 positions agree with TRBD1. Germline CDR1 is SEHNR and CDR2 is FQNEAQ (reference sequence). The ends lost 5 bases at V and 8 bases at J; junction bases unmatched: 8. The CDR3 contains 14 residues. CDR3 nucleotide sequence: TGTGCCAGCAGCAAAAGACAGGGTGGCGAAAAACTGTTTTTT. Amino acid sequence: CASSKRQGGEKLFF.

This rearrangement joins TRBV6-5 to TRBJ2-1; either TRBD1 or TRBD2 may supply D (5 bases each). Trimming removed 6 bases at V and 1 base at J, with 13 bases between. The CDR3 totals 15 residues. The germline gives CDR1 MNHEY, CDR2 SVGAGI. CDR3 DNA sequence: TGTGCCAGCAGCCGGGACCAGGGTTCCTACAATGAGCAGTTCTTC. It encodes CASSRDQGSYNEQFF.

The chain links TRBV7-9 to TRBJ1-4; 7 nucleotides agree with TRBD1. Germline CDR1 is SEHNR and CDR2 is FQNEAQ (reference sequence). Trimming took 3 bases from V and 6 from J; bases not matched to a gene: 4. The CDR3 sequence is 14 residues long. CDR3 in DNA: TGTGCCAGCAGCTTGGAGGGGGCATATGAAAAACTGTTTTTT. It codes for CASSLEGAYEKLFF.

This clone was detected only once. The rearrangement uses TRBV5-4 and TRBJ1-1; D possibly corresponds to TRBD1 (5 bases). This CDR3 has 13 amino acids. Trimming took off 4 bases at V and 4 bases at J, with 11 bases between the two ends. CDR1 is SGHNT and CDR2 is YYREEE in the germline V gene (reference sequence). This CDR3 reads CASSRQGGTEAFF. The CDR3 DNA follows: TGTGCCAGCAGCCGTCAGGGTGGCACTGAAGCTTTCTTT. The variable domain in full, completed from reference TRBV5-4 and TRBJ1-1, reads ETGVTQSPTHLIKTRGQQVTLRCSSQSGHNTVSWYQQALGQGPQFIFQYYREEENGRGNFPPRFSGLQFPNYSSELNVNALELDDSALYLCASSRQGGTEAFFGQGTRLTVV.

The chain couples TRBV7-9 to TRBJ1-2; TRBD1 might be the D (5 bases). From germline, CDR1 is SEHNR and CDR2 FQNEAQ (reference sequence). V was cut by 1 base and J by 2 bases, with 17 bases left in between. This CDR3 region has 17 residues. In DNA, the CDR3 is TGTGCCAGCAGCTTAGAATCAAGGGGCGATCTGAACTATGGCTACACCTTC. Residues: CASSLESRGDLNYGYTF.

The chain recombines TRBV11-3 with TRBJ2-4; D is perhaps TRBD1 (6 bases). The length of the CDR3 is 16 residues. Germline CDR1 and CDR2: SGHNT and YENEEA. Trimming pared 1 base from V and 3 bases from J, leaving 13 bases between. The CDR3 loop is CASSLGAGVDKNIQYF. CDR3 sequence (DNA): TGTGCCAGCAGCTTAGGCGCAGGGGTTGACAAAAACATTCAGTACTTC.

The rearrangement uses TRBV7-9 and TRBJ2-2, with 9 bases fitting TRBD1. The junction had 7 bases not matched to a gene; V was cut back by 5 bases and J by 0 bases. CDR3 length: 17 residues. Germline V gene lookup returns CDR1 SEHNR and CDR2 FQNEAQ (reference sequence). Here the CDR3 DNA reads TGTGCCAGCAGCCCCACCTGGACAGGGGCGAACACCGGGGAGCTGTTTTTT. This translates into CASSPTWTGANTGELFF.

The chain recombines TRBV5-5 with TRBJ2-1; D ambiguous. The V and J ends lost 1 base and 3 bases respectively, with 11 bases between them. The CDR3 loop spans 15 amino acids. Germline CDR1 and CDR2: SGHKS and YYEKEE (reference sequence). The DNA for the CDR3 is TGTGCCAGCAGCTTGAGGCTACTCTACTACAATGAGCAGTTCTTC. Its protein is CASSLRLLYYNEQFF.

The rearrangement links TRBV28 to TRBJ1-5; D is ambiguous. In germline, CDR1 is MDHEN, CDR2 SYDVKM. This CDR3 has 14 residues. Trimming took 2 bases from V and 11 from J, leaving 16 bases between them. DNA for the CDR3: TGTGCCAGCAGTTTAGACGCGGGTTTAATGTCCCAGCATTTT. The encoded protein is CASSLDAGLMSQHF.

The chain uses TRBV30 and TRBJ2-1; TRBD2 aligns across 13 bases. Unmatched junction bases numbered 3, after V lost 1 base and J lost 9 bases. The CDR3 contains 14 residues. The germline V gene encodes CDR1 GTSNPN and CDR2 SVGIG (reference sequence). In DNA, the CDR3 is TGTGCCTGGAGTGGACTAGCGGGGGGTGGTGAGCAGTTCTTC. Translation gives CAWSGLAGGGEQFF.

The count of this clone is one. The chain is built from TRBV5-6 and TRBJ1-4, with 10 bases matching TRBD1. V was clipped by 4 bases and J by 4 bases; unmatched bases: 7. The CDR3 has 16 residues. Germline CDR1 and CDR2: SGHDT and YYEEEE. The CDR3 DNA follows: TGTGCCAGCAGCCCCGGGACAGGGGATGATAATGAAAAACTGTTTTTT. Its translation: CASSPGTGDDNEKLFF.

This chain connects TRBV30 to TRBJ1-1, with D unclear. Germline V lookup: CDR1 GTSNPN, CDR2 SVGIG (reference sequence). This CDR3 contains 12 residues. Trimming removed 2 bases from V and 7 bases from J, with 11 bases in between. CDR3 in amino acids: CAWSLLALEAFF. CDR3 nucleotides: TGTGCCTGGAGTCTCCTTGCCCTTGAAGCTTTCTTT.

The CDR3 DNA reads as TGTGCCAGCAGTCTAGCGGGGGCGTACTTAGATACGCAGTATTTT. Its protein is CASSLAGAYLDTQYF. The chain uses TRBV27 and TRBJ2-3; 10 bases agree with TRBD2. From germline, CDR1 is MNHEY and CDR2 SMNVEV (reference sequence). The V segment lost 5 bases and the J segment 5 bases; nucleotides outside the gene matches: 7. The CDR3 is made up of 15 amino acids.

This chain joins TRBV19 and TRBJ2-2, with a possible D match to TRBD2 (7 bases). Deletions cut 0 bases from V and 1 base from J, with 15 bases between. The CDR3 has 18 amino acids. The germline gives CDR1 LNHDA, CDR2 SQIVND (reference sequence). CDR3 sequence: CASSIDGAGAMNTGELFF. The CDR3 nucleotides read TGTGCCAGTAGTATAGATGGCGCGGGGGCTATGAACACCGGGGAGCTGTTTTTT.

The chain combines TRBV5-4 with TRBJ2-5; TRBD1 or TRBD2 may be the D gene (7 bases each). V lost 0 bases and J 2 bases, leaving 11 bases between the germline ends. CDR1 and CDR2 from the germline V gene are SGHNT and YYREEE (reference sequence). The CDR3 extends over 15 amino acids. The CDR3 loop reads CASSLARGGQETQYF. The CDR3 DNA reads as TGTGCCAGCAGCTTGGCCAGGGGGGGGCAAGAGACCCAGTACTTC.

CDR3 bases: TGCGCCAGCAGCTTGGCCCCGGGAGTTGAAAACATTCAGTACTTC. It specifies CASSLAPGVENIQYF. The chain has TRBV5-1 and TRBJ2-4, with TRBD2 as a possible D gene (6 bases). Germline V lookup: CDR1 SGHRS, CDR2 YFSETQ. The V and J ends lost 0 bases and 5 bases respectively, with 12 bases between them. This CDR3 has 15 amino acids.

This clone was counted between two and nine times. The chain is built from TRBV11-2 and TRBJ1-2; D is perhaps TRBD1 (5 bases). Germline assignment: CDR1 SGHAT and CDR2 FQNNGV. Trimming took off 5 bases at V and 4 bases at J, with 20 bases between the two ends. The CDR3 is 16 amino acids. The DNA for the CDR3 is TGTGCCAGCAGCCCCCTAATAGGGGCTGCACTCTATGGCTACACCTTC. Protein: CASSPLIGAALYGYTF.

The chain is built from TRBV18 and TRBJ2-2, with TRBD1 matching over 9 bases. Germline lookup yields CDR1 KGHSH and CDR2 LQKENI. With V trimmed by 2 bases and J by 7 bases, 14 bases remained unmatched. The CDR3 sequence is 18 residues long. Written as DNA, the CDR3 is TGTGCCAGCTCACCATCTAGCCGGGACAGGGTATACGGCGGGGAGCTGTTTTTT. Residues: CASSPSSRDRVYGGELFF.

The genes are TRBV21-1 and TRBJ1-2; TRBD1 is taken as the D call from the table, unchecked against the DNA. TRBV21-1 is a pseudogene. The CDR3 extends over 14 amino acids. The CDR3 sequence is CASSTWDRVYGYTF. The DNA of the CDR3 is TGTGCCAGCAGCACATGGGACAGGGTCTATGGCTACACCTTC.

The chain combines TRBV5-1 with TRBJ2-2; 8 nucleotides agree with TRBD2. V trimming: 4 bases; J trimming: 5 bases; junction bases outside the gene matches: 7. This CDR3 comprises 15 residues. Germline V gives CDR1 SGHRS, CDR2 YFSETQ. CDR3 in DNA: TGCGCCAGCAGCCTACCGGGACTAGTAACCGGGGAGCTGTTTTTT. Residues: CASSLPGLVTGELFF.

The chain links TRBV7-8 to TRBJ1-2; 11 nucleotides agree with TRBD1. This CDR3 comprises 19 residues. The junction had 15 bases not matched to a gene; V was cut back by 5 bases and J by 1 base. Germline values: CDR1 SGHVS, CDR2 FQNEAQ. CDR3 coding DNA: TGTGCCAGCAGCCCTTTTCGAGTCCCGGGACAGGGGGTTAACTATGGCTACACCTTC. The encoded protein is CASSPFRVPGQGVNYGYTF.

This chain joins TRBV5-6 and TRBJ1-2; a weak D match, TRBD1 (6 bases). Trimming shortened V by 5 bases and J by 3 bases, and 20 bases separated the two germline ends. This CDR3 is built from 16 residues. Looked up from germline, CDR1 is SGHDT and CDR2 is YYEEEE. The CDR3 spells CASRPPRGVQHYGYTF. CDR3 nucleotides: TGTGCCAGCAGGCCCCCGAGGGGGGTCCAGCACTATGGCTACACCTTC.

This chain links TRBV10-2 with TRBJ1-3, with a weak D call TRBD1 (5 bases). This CDR3 spans 14 amino acids. Germline assignment: CDR1 WSHSY and CDR2 SAAADI. V lost 4 bases, J lost 3 bases, and 10 bases lay in between. The CDR3 DNA follows: TGCGCCAGCAGTGGTTTGGGGGATGGAAACACCATATATTTT. This sequence encodes CASSGLGDGNTIYF.